A single sample is the source of the 5 T cell receptor beta chains below, sequenced in a study of cytomegalovirus exposure and HLA in healthy donors. The PCR contained 60 Vbeta and 13 Jbeta primers. The table came from immunoSEQ multiplex PCR; TCRdb's copy has only in-frame clones and leaves some out. The sample lists around 130,000 clones, nearly 90% seen once, with roughly 0.5% in the top ten. The sample was PBMCs. These receptor sequences come from a middle-aged woman in good health and CMV-seronegative.

The V gene is TRBV6-6, the J gene TRBJ2-7; 7 bases match TRBD1. The CDR3 length is 14 residues. V shed 2 bases, J shed 6 bases, and the junction held 7 bases outside the gene matches. Germline V CDR1 and CDR2: MNHNY, SVGAGI (reference sequence). CDR3 residues: CASSYGTVRGEQYF. The CDR3 nucleotides are TGTGCCAGCAGTTACGGGACAGTCCGGGGCGAGCAGTACTTC.

CDR3 amino acids: CASSLASGPTDTQYF. CDR3 nucleotide sequence: TGTGCCAGCAGCTTAGCTAGCGGTCCCACAGATACGCAGTATTTT. The chain combines TRBV7-2 with TRBJ2-3; perhaps TRBD2 as D (6 bases). Germline CDR1 SGHTA, CDR2 FQGNSA. CDR3 length: 15 amino acids. The V end lost 0 bases, the J end lost 2 bases, and 9 bases lay between the germline ends.

On this clone: At one end, the junction sequence differs from germline, possibly due to a read error. This chain connects TRBV7-9 to TRBJ2-6; D is ambiguous. The germline V gene has CDR1 SEHNR and CDR2 FQNEAQ (reference sequence). The CDR3 totals 16 residues. CDR3 bases: TGTTCCAGCAGCTATCCCGTAGTCTCTGGGGCCAACGTCCTGACTTTC. The encoded protein is CSSSYPVVSGANVLTF.

This clone was seen only a few times. The rearrangement uses TRBV5-1 and TRBJ2-5; D is perhaps TRBD2 (6 bases). Germline V gene sequence: CDR1 SGHRS, CDR2 YFSETQ. CDR3 length: 14 residues. Trimming stripped 3 bases from V and 5 bases from J, with 14 bases between. CDR3 DNA sequence: TGCGCCAGCAGCTGGGGAGGTCATGGCGAGACCCAGTACTTC. Translated, it gives CASSWGGHGETQYF.

DNA for the CDR3: TGTGCCATCAGTGAGCGGCGAGATGGAGGAAACGAGCAGTACTTC. Its translation: CAISERRDGGNEQYF. The J gene is TRBJ2-7, the V gene TRBV10-3; D perhaps matches TRBD2 (5 bases). Germline V CDR1 and CDR2: ENHRY, SYGVKD. With 2 bases removed from V and 5 bases from J, the gap between germline ends came to 16 bases. CDR3 length equals 15 residues.